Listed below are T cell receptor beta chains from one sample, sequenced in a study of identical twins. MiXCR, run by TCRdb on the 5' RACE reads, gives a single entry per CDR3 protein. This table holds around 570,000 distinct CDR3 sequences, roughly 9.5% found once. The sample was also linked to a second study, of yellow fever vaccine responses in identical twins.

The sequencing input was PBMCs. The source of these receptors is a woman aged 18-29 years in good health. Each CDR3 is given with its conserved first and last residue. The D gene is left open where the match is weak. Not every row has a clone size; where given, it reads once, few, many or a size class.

cdr3_nt: TGTGCCAGCAGCCCACTAGTAACGACGACAAGCCAAGAGACCCAGTACTTC; cdr3_aa: CASSPLVTTTSQETQYF; j_call: TRBJ2-5; d_call: .; clone_size: .; v_call: TRBV7-9
cdr3_nt: TGCAGTGCCCGCCCCGGTAACACTGAAGCTTTCTTT; cdr3_aa: CSARPGNTEAFF; j_call: TRBJ1-1; d_call: .; clone_size: few; v_call: TRBV20-1
cdr3_nt: TGTGCCAGCTCATACACAATGGGGAGCCAAGAGACCCAGTACTTC; cdr3_aa: CASSYTMGSQETQYF; j_call: TRBJ2-5; d_call: .; clone_size: few; v_call: TRBV18
cdr3_nt: TGTGCCAGCAGCCTCCCGGGGGGTGTCCGGGACAGAGACTTCAATGAGCAGTTCTTC; cdr3_aa: CASSLPGGVRDRDFNEQFF; j_call: TRBJ2-1; d_call: .; clone_size: .; v_call: TRBV11-2
cdr3_nt: TGCGCCAGCAGCCAAGGGGTAGGGCAGCTTGAAGCTTTCTTT; cdr3_aa: CASSQGVGQLEAFF; j_call: TRBJ1-1; d_call: .; clone_size: .; v_call: TRBV4-1
cdr3_nt: TGTGCCACAATAGCGGGAGGGCCCTACGAGCAGTACTTC; cdr3_aa: CATIAGGPYEQYF; j_call: TRBJ2-7; d_call: TRBD2; clone_size: many; v_call: TRBV10-3
cdr3_nt: TGTGCCATCAACAAAGCGGCCACAGATACGCAGTATTTT; cdr3_aa: CAINKAATDTQYF; j_call: TRBJ2-3; d_call: .; clone_size: few; v_call: TRBV10-3
cdr3_nt: TGTGCCAGCAGTTTAACATCACTAGCGCAAGACTCCTACGAGCAGTACTTC; cdr3_aa: CASSLTSLAQDSYEQYF; j_call: TRBJ2-7; d_call: TRBD2; clone_size: few; v_call: TRBV27
cdr3_nt: TGTGCCAGCAGTGAAGTCGTCGGGGGCCGCTCCTACAATGAGCAGTTCTTC; cdr3_aa: CASSEVVGGRSYNEQFF; j_call: TRBJ2-1; d_call: .; clone_size: many; v_call: TRBV2
cdr3_nt: TGTGCCAGCAGTTTTTTGGGCAATGAGCAGTTCTTC; cdr3_aa: CASSFLGNEQFF; j_call: TRBJ2-1; d_call: .; clone_size: many; v_call: TRBV12-3/TRBV12-4
cdr3_nt: TGCAGCGTTTTGACTAGCGGACAAGAGACCCAGTACTTC; cdr3_aa: CSVLTSGQETQYF; j_call: TRBJ2-5; d_call: TRBD2; clone_size: few; v_call: TRBV29-1